The 30 T cell receptor beta chains presented below share a single source sample, sequenced in a study of cytomegalovirus exposure and HLA in healthy donors. Use of 60 Vbeta and 13 Jbeta primers characterized the PCR. Clones were read by immunoSEQ multiplex PCR, and TCRdb kept only the in-frame ones, dropping some. The sample comprises about 230,000 clones, around four fifths of which are singletons, and approximately 0.47% rests with the top ten. The sequenced sample was PBMCs. These receptors came from a boy younger than 18 in good health and CMV-seronegative.

The J gene is TRBJ1-2, the V gene TRBV2; TRBD1 matches 10 bases. The CDR3 is 17 amino acids. Germline-derived CDR1 and CDR2 are SNHLY and FYNNEI. V was clipped by 6 bases and J by 2 bases; unmatched bases: 12. The CDR3 sequence is CASREGTMGQGNYGYTF. The CDR3 DNA sequence: TGTGCCAGCAGGGAGGGAACCATGGGACAGGGGAACTATGGCTACACCTTC.

The V call is TRBV29-1, the J call TRBJ1-1; D is undetermined. CDR1 SQVTM and CDR2 ANQGSEA come from the germline V gene. Trimming stripped 5 bases from V and 5 bases from J, with 21 bases between. CDR3 length: 15 residues. CDR3 loop: CSVISFLAVGTEAFF. CDR3 in DNA: TGCAGCGTTATTTCTTTTCTGGCGGTCGGGACTGAAGCTTTCTTT. Complete variable domain (other parts from reference TRBV29-1 and TRBJ1-1): SAVISQKPSRDICQRGTSLTIQCQVDSQVTMMFWYRQQPGQSLTLIATANQGSEATYESGFVIDKFPISRPNLTFSTLTVSNMSPEDSSIYLCSVISFLAVGTEAFFGQGTRLTVV.

The chain recombines TRBV10-1 with TRBJ1-1; D is possibly TRBD1 (5 bases). The CDR3 contains 15 residues. CDR1 and CDR2 (germline): WNHNN, SYGVQD (reference sequence). Trimming removed 2 bases at V and 5 bases at J, with 15 bases between. The CDR3 here is CASSERRGRSTEAFF. The CDR3 DNA sequence: TGCGCCAGCAGTGAGCGGAGGGGACGGTCGACTGAAGCTTTCTTT.

The rearrangement uses TRBV6-4 and TRBJ1-5, with a possible D match to TRBD1 (5 bases). The CDR3 totals 15 residues. Germline V gene lookup returns CDR1 MRHNA and CDR2 SNTAGT. Between the trimmed V and J ends, which lost 6 bases and 4 bases, there was a span of 16 bases. As DNA, the CDR3 is TGTGCCAGCAGCGAGTACGAGGGGAGGAATCAGCCCCAGCATTTT. This translates into CASSEYEGRNQPQHF.

This clone has only one observation. The junction and the germline gene differ at one end; a read error may be behind it. The V and J genes are TRBV7-9 and TRBJ1-1, with a tentative D call TRBD1 (5 bases). The germline V gene encodes CDR1 SEHNR and CDR2 FQNEAQ (reference sequence). This CDR3 has 13 amino acids. The DNA of the CDR3 is TGTTCCAGCAGCTTAGACAGAGTATCTGAAGCTTTCTTT. It specifies CSSSLDRVSEAFF.

The V gene is TRBV11-3, the J gene TRBJ2-2; D call uncertain. In germline, CDR1 is SGHNT, CDR2 YENEEA. There are 16 residues in the CDR3. V gave up 5 bases and J gave up 2 bases, with 15 bases separating them. Written as DNA, the CDR3 is TGTGCCAGCAGCCTTACGGTCCTTATCAACACCGGGGAGCTGTTTTTT. Amino acids: CASSLTVLINTGELFF.

The chain has TRBV27 and TRBJ2-1, with 8 bases identical to TRBD1. In germline, CDR1 is MNHEY, CDR2 SMNVEV (reference sequence). This CDR3 region has 15 residues. V gave up 10 bases and J gave up 8 bases; unmatched junction bases: 16. The CDR3 DNA is TGTGCCACAGGGGGCCGAGGGAGGCGGTCGGATGAGCAGTTCTTC. The encoded protein is CATGGRGRRSDEQFF.

The V and J genes are TRBV12-5 and TRBJ1-1; 8 bases map to TRBD1. This CDR3 region has 14 residues. CDR1 LGHNT and CDR2 FRNRAP come from the germline V gene. The V gene end was trimmed by 2 bases and the J gene end by 4 bases; junction bases not matched to a gene: 3. The CDR3 DNA reads as TGTGCTAGTGGTTTGTTAACAGGGGGCACTGAAGCTTTCTTT. This sequence encodes CASGLLTGGTEAFF.

V is TRBV6-1 and J is TRBJ1-2, with unresolved D. The V and J ends lost 4 bases and 8 bases respectively, with 29 bases between them. Germline lookup yields CDR1 MNHNS and CDR2 SASEGT. CDR3 length: 18 amino acids. CDR3 region: CASSAGTASWVPRSGYTF. The CDR3 DNA follows: TGTGCCAGCAGTGCAGGAACAGCCTCTTGGGTTCCCCGGTCGGGCTACACCTTC.

The CDR3 here is CASSRGPAYSNSPLHF. As DNA, the CDR3 is TGTGCCAGCAGCCGAGGCCCGGCCTACTCCAATTCACCCCTCCACTTT. V and J are TRBV5-4 and TRBJ1-6; no reliable D call. Germline V gives CDR1 SGHNT, CDR2 YYREEE (reference sequence). Trimming removed 4 bases at V and 7 bases at J, with 18 bases between. This CDR3 has 16 residues.

The chain employs TRBV5-1 and TRBJ1-1; D gene uncertain. CDR3 length equals 13 residues. CDR1 is SGHRS and CDR2 is YFSETQ in the germline V gene. Trimming took off 0 bases at V and 0 bases at J, with 3 bases between the two ends. The CDR3 reads CASSLVMNTEAFF. DNA of the CDR3: TGCGCCAGCAGCTTGGTAATGAACACTGAAGCTTTCTTT.

The genes are TRBV6-5 and TRBJ2-1, with D possibly being TRBD1 (5 bases). This CDR3 comprises 16 residues. The germline gives CDR1 MNHEY, CDR2 SVGAGI. V lost 0 bases and J 4 bases, leaving 13 bases between the germline ends. The CDR3 region has the DNA TGTGCCAGCAGTTACTCGATCCTAAAGGGGTACAATGAGCAGTTCTTC. Protein: CASSYSILKGYNEQFF.

The chain combines TRBV6-5 with TRBJ1-1; D remains unclear. This CDR3 region has 16 residues. Germline V gives CDR1 MNHEY, CDR2 SVGAGI. V lost 0 bases to trimming and J lost 0 bases, with 11 bases between them. The CDR3 here is CASSYSLRRMNTEAFF. The CDR3 coding sequence is TGTGCCAGCAGTTACTCGTTGAGGAGGATGAACACTGAAGCTTTCTTT.

This clone has just a few counts. This chain uses TRBV23-1 with TRBJ1-5; 8 nucleotides agree with TRBD1. TRBV23-1 has ORF status, its function being uncertain. The V segment lost 3 bases and the J segment 5 bases; nucleotides outside the gene matches: 15. CDR3 size: 18 residues. The chain's CDR3 is CASSHPYPRGRTDQPQHF. DNA of the CDR3: TGCGCCAGCAGTCATCCTTATCCCAGGGGGCGCACAGATCAGCCCCAGCATTTT.

The rearrangement links TRBV30 to TRBJ1-5; TRBD1 matches 7 bases. Germline trimming cut 3 bases from V and 3 bases from J; bases unmatched to any gene: 5. Germline V gene lookup returns CDR1 GTSNPN and CDR2 SVGIG (reference sequence). This CDR3 spans 14 amino acids. The CDR3 DNA sequence: TGTGCCTGGAGCACGGGACAGTTCAATCAGCCCCAGCATTTT. Translation gives CAWSTGQFNQPQHF.

The chain is built from TRBV19 and TRBJ1-2; D is possibly TRBD1 (5 bases). V was trimmed by 6 bases and J by 5 bases, leaving 16 bases between them. Germline lookup yields CDR1 LNHDA and CDR2 SQIVND (reference sequence). The CDR3 sequence is 14 residues long. CDR3 sequence (DNA): TGTGCCAGTAGCCCCGAGGGGCGGGGTTATGGCTACACCTTC. Translating it yields CASSPEGRGYGYTF.

The chain recombines TRBV19 with TRBJ2-7; unclear D gene. V was trimmed by 4 bases and J by 2 bases, leaving 12 bases between them. This CDR3 is built from 14 residues. CDR1 is LNHDA, CDR2 SQIVND, per germline (reference sequence). The CDR3 region is CASSTTTETYEQYF. The CDR3 DNA reads as TGTGCCAGTAGTACGACGACGGAGACCTACGAGCAGTACTTC.

Written as DNA, the CDR3 is TGTGCCAGCAGTTACGCAGGGACCGGGGAGCTGTTTTTT. Protein product: CASSYAGTGELFF. The chain uses TRBV6-5 and TRBJ2-2, with D possibly matching TRBD1 (5 bases). The length of the CDR3 is 13 residues. Germline V lookup: CDR1 MNHEY, CDR2 SVGAGI. V lost 2 bases and J 5 bases, leaving 6 bases between the germline ends.

V gene TRBV5-6 combines with J gene TRBJ2-7; TRBD2 matches 10 bases. V was pared by 0 bases and J by 3 bases, with 6 bases of the junction left unmatched. The CDR3 extends over 16 amino acids. CDR1 is SGHDT, CDR2 YYEEEE, per germline. Here the CDR3 reads CASSLAPGLAVYEQYF. As DNA, the CDR3 is TGTGCCAGCAGCTTGGCCCCAGGACTAGCGGTCTACGAGCAGTACTTC.

This chain connects TRBV6-1 to TRBJ2-2; a weak D match, TRBD1 (5 bases). CDR3 length: 13 residues. From germline, CDR1 is MNHNS and CDR2 SASEGT. The V end was cut by 7 bases, the J end by 2 bases, with 8 bases between. The CDR3 bases are TGTGCCAGCACTAGGGGAAACACCGGGGAGCTGTTTTTT. Its protein is CASTRGNTGELFF.

This clone occurred once. The V and J genes are TRBV12-5 and TRBJ2-1; D unclear. V lost 5 bases and J lost 6, with 17 bases in between. The CDR3 spans 15 residues. Germline CDR1 reads LGHNT; CDR2 reads FRNRAP. Here the CDR3 DNA reads TGTGCTAGTGGTGACTCCATTCCTGTGCCCAATGAGCAGTTCTTC. Translation: CASGDSIPVPNEQFF.

This chain's CDR3 is CASSLAPGAGGETQYF. The DNA for the CDR3 is TGTGCCAGCAGCCTCGCCCCTGGGGCCGGAGGGGAGACCCAGTACTTC. The chain joins TRBV9 to TRBJ2-5, with D possibly matching TRBD2 (6 bases). Trimming left V 4 bases short and J 5 bases short, with 21 bases between. The CDR3 runs 16 residues. Germline lookup yields CDR1 SGDLS and CDR2 YYNGEE.

V is TRBV7-6 and J is TRBJ1-1, with D possibly TRBD1 on 6 matching bases. Trimming took 5 bases from V and 2 from J, leaving 12 bases between them. From germline, CDR1 is SGHVS and CDR2 FNYEAQ. This CDR3 contains 14 residues. The DNA for the CDR3 is TGTGCCAGCAGCCCCCAGGGGTTCAACACTGAAGCTTTCTTT. Translating it yields CASSPQGFNTEAFF.

The chain uses TRBV6-1 and TRBJ2-3, with TRBD2 as a possible D gene (6 bases). The V end lost 4 bases, the J end lost 0 bases, and 20 bases lay between the germline ends. The CDR3 spans 18 residues. Germline CDR1 reads MNHNS; CDR2 reads SASEGT. The CDR3 DNA follows: TGTGCCAGCAGTGTGAAGGCCCTTAGCGGAACTAGCACAGATACGCAGTATTTT. This sequence encodes CASSVKALSGTSTDTQYF.

This clone was seen just once. The V call is TRBV6-1, the J call TRBJ2-7; D is ambiguous. Deletions cut 7 bases from V and 2 bases from J, with 18 bases between. Germline V gene sequence: CDR1 MNHNS, CDR2 SASEGT. This CDR3 region has 15 residues. CDR3 sequence: CASTTIDGAAYEQYF. In DNA form, the CDR3 reads TGTGCCAGCACCACTATCGACGGAGCAGCCTACGAGCAGTACTTC.

The V call is TRBV2, the J call TRBJ2-2; no firm D call. Germline CDR1 reads SNHLY; CDR2 reads FYNNEI. This CDR3 is built from 12 residues. V gave up 6 bases and J gave up 2 bases, with 4 bases separating them. The CDR3 is CASRGNTGELFF. The DNA of the CDR3 is TGTGCCAGCAGGGGCAACACCGGGGAGCTGTTTTTT.

CDR3 DNA sequence: TGTGCCAGTAGTATCTCGGAGAATAATGAAAAACTGTTTTTT. Translating it yields CASSISENNEKLFF. The chain recombines TRBV19 with TRBJ1-4, with D unresolved. This CDR3 region has 14 residues. Trimming shortened V by 3 bases and J by 4 bases, and 9 bases separated the two germline ends. The germline gives CDR1 LNHDA, CDR2 SQIVND (reference sequence).

For this clone: At one boundary the junction diverges from the germline segment, which might be a read error. The V call is TRBV10-1, the J call TRBJ2-7, with D maybe TRBD2 (6 bases). CDR3 length equals 15 residues. The germline V gene has CDR1 WNHNN and CDR2 SYGVQD (reference sequence). In DNA form, the CDR3 reads TGCGCCAGCAGTGAATCGGGACTCCGTTCCTTCGAGCAGTACTTC. It specifies CASSESGLRSFEQYF.

This chain uses TRBV7-9 with TRBJ1-2; TRBD1 matches at 7 bases. Germline V lookup: CDR1 SEHNR, CDR2 FQNEAQ (reference sequence). The CDR3 covers 18 residues. J gave up 0 bases and V 5 bases, and 15 bases lay outside the gene matches. CDR3 protein: CASSPARRTGGSNYGYTF. The CDR3 DNA follows: TGTGCCAGCAGCCCGGCCCGCCGGACAGGTGGATCTAACTATGGCTACACCTTC.

V and J are TRBV20-1 and TRBJ2-5, with 8 bases aligning to TRBD1. CDR1 is DFQATT and CDR2 is SNEGSKA in the germline V gene (reference sequence). Trimming took 5 bases from V and 7 from J; bases not matched to a gene: 3. CDR3 length equals 11 residues. This CDR3 reads CSARQGLTQYF. In nucleotides, the CDR3 is TGCAGTGCTCGACAGGGGTTGACCCAGTACTTC.